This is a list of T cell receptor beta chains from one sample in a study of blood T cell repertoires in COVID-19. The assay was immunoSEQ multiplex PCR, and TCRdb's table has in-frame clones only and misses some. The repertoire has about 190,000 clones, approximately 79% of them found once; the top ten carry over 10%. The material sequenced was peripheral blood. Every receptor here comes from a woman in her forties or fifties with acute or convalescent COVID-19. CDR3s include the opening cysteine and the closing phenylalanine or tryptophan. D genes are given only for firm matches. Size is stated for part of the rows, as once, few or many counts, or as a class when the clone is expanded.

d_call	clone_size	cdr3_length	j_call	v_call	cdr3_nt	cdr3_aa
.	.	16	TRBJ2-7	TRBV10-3	TGTGCCATCAGTGATCCCGGGGGGCTGAACTCCTACGAGCAGTACTTC	CAISDPGGLNSYEQYF
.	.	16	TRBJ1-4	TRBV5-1	TGCGCCAGCAGCAGGAGCGAGGGAGGGGTCGGGGGAAAACTGTTTTTT	CASSRSEGGVGGKLFF
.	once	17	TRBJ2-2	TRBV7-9	TGTGCCAGCAGCTCACGCGGGGTAGCGGAGAACACCGGGGAGCTGTTTTTT	CASSSRGVAENTGELFF
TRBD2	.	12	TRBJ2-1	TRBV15	TGTGCCACCAGCAGATGGGGGGGGGAGCAGTTCTTC	CATSRWGGEQFF
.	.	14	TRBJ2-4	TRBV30	TGTGCCTGGAGTGTATCTGGGAGCAAAAACATTCAGTACTTC	CAWSVSGSKNIQYF
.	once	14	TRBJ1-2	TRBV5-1	TGCGCCAGCAGCTTGGCCCCAGTTAACTATGGCTACACCTTC	CASSLAPVNYGYTF
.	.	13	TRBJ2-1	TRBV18	TGTGCCAGCTCGTCCCGACTGGACAATGAGCAGTTCTTC	CASSSRLDNEQFF
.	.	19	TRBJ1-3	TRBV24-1	TGTGCCACCTTCAAGGGGGATCCATCTCAGGGCCTCTCTGGAAACACCATATATTTT	CATFKGDPSQGLSGNTIYF
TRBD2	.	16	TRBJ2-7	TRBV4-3	TGCGCCAGCAGCGCCACTAGCGGGAGGACTAGATACGAGCAGTACTTC	CASSATSGRTRYEQYF
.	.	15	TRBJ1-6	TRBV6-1	TGTGCCAGCAGTGAAATACCGGGTTCGAATTCACCCCTCCACTTT	CASSEIPGSNSPLHF
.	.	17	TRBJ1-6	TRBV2	TGTGCCAGCAGCGGGATAATGTTGGCCAGAAAACCTTCACCCCTCCACTTT	CASSGIMLARKPSPLHF
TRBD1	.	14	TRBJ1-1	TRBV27	TGTGCCAGCAGTTATACAGGGGGCTACACTGAAGCTTTCTTT	CASSYTGGYTEAFF
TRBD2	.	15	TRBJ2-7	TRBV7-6	TGTGCCAGCAGCCCCCAGACTAGCGCCTCCTACGAGCAGTACTTC	CASSPQTSASYEQYF
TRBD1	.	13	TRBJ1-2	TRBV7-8	TGTGCCAGCAGCCCCCGGACAGGGGGTGGCTACACCTTC	CASSPRTGGGYTF
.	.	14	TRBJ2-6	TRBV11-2	TGTGCCAGCAGCTTTCGTGCTGGGGCCAACGTCCTGACTTTC	CASSFRAGANVLTF
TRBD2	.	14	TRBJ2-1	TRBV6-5	TGTGCCAGCAGCCGGACTAGCGGGTACAATGAGCAGTTCTTC	CASSRTSGYNEQFF
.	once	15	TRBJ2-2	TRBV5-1	TGCGCCAGCAGCTCAGGGGCCGCGAACACCGGGGAGCTGTTTTTT	CASSSGAANTGELFF
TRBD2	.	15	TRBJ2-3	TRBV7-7	TGTGCTAGCAGCCGGAGCGGGGGGGGCACAGATACGCAGTATTTT	CASSRSGGGTDTQYF
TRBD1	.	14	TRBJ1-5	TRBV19	TGTGCCAGCACCCCGACAGGGGGCAATCAGCCCCAGCATTTT	CASTPTGGNQPQHF
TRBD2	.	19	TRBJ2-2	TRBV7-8	TGTGCCAGCAGCTCCCATCGACTAGCGGGGGGGAAGAACACCGGGGAGCTGTTTTTT	CASSSHRLAGGKNTGELFF
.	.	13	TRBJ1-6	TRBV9	TGTGCCAGCAGCGCCAACAGAGATTCACCCCTCCACTTT	CASSANRDSPLHF
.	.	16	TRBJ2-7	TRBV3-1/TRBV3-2	TGTGCCAGCAGCCATCGAACCGGGACTTCCTCCTACGAGCAGTACTTC	CASSHRTGTSSYEQYF
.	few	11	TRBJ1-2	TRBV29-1	TGCAGCGTTATAGGGCGGAGGGGCTACACCTTC	CSVIGRRGYTF
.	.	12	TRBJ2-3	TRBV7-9	TGTGCCAGCAGCTTAGGCCCCGGTACGCAGTATTTT	CASSLGPGTQYF
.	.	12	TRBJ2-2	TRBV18	TGTGCCAGCTCCCGTGAGACCGGGGAGCTGTTTTTT	CASSRETGELFF
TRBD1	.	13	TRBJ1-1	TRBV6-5	TGTGCCAGCAGTTACTCAGGGACAGCTGAAGCTTTCTTT	CASSYSGTAEAFF
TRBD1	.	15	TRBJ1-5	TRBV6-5	TGTGCCAGCAGTTACGTACAGGGGGGCAATCAGCCCCAGCATTTT	CASSYVQGGNQPQHF
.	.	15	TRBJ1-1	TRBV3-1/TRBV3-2	TGTGCCAGCAGCCACTCCGACAGGTATTACACTGAAGCTTTCTTT	CASSHSDRYYTEAFF
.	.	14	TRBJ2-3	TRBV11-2	TGTGCCAGCCATGGGGGCCTCAGCACAGATACGCAGTATTTT	CASHGGLSTDTQYF
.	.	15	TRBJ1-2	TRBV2	TGTGCCAGCAGGCCAGGACTGGCTTCCTCTGGTGGCTACACCTTC	CASRPGLASSGGYTF
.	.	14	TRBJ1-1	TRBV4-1	TGCGCCAGCAGCCAAAAGGAGGGTAACACTGAAGCTTTCTTT	CASSQKEGNTEAFF
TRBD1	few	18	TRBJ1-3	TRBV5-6	TGTGCCAGCAGCCGCCGGGACAGAGAATTTACCTCTGGAAACACCATATATTTT	CASSRRDREFTSGNTIYF
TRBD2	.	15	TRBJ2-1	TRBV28	TGTGCCAGCATTCTTAGCGGGGGGCCATTTAATGAGCAGTTCTTC	CASILSGGPFNEQFF
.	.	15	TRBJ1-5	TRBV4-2	TGTGCCAGCAGCCAAACCAGGGTATCCAATCAGCCCCAGCATTTT	CASSQTRVSNQPQHF
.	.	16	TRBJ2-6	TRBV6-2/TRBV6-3	TGTGCCAGCAGCCTCGGACTGATCTCTGGGGCCAACGTCCTGACTTTC	CASSLGLISGANVLTF
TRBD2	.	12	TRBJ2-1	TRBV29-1	TGCAGCGTTGAAACAGCGGGAGCTGAGCAGTTCTTC	CSVETAGAEQFF
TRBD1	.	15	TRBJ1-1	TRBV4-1	TGCGCCAGCAGCCCTCTCCTTCAGGGGGCGGCGGGAGCTTTCTTT	CASSPLLQGAAGAFF
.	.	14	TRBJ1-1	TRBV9	TGTGCCAGCAGCGTAGTTCAGGGCCCCACTGAAGCTTTCTTT	CASSVVQGPTEAFF
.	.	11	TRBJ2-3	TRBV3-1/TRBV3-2	TGTGCCAGCACCTCTCGGGATACGCAGTATTTT	CASTSRDTQYF
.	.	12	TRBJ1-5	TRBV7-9	TGTGCCAGCTCGTGGGCAGAGCAGCCCCAGCATTTT	CASSWAEQPQHF